The rows below give T cell receptor beta chains drawn from one sample of a study of cytomegalovirus exposure and HLA in healthy donors. Libraries were prepared by immunoSEQ multiplex PCR; TCRdb keeps only in-frame clonotypes and omits some of them. The repertoire holds 95,000 to 120,000 clones, with over 75% as singletons. The sample was PBMCs. All receptors come from a woman aged 30 to 39 in good health and CMV-seropositive. Both conserved end residues are trimmed from each CDR3. The order of the fields is V gene, J gene, CDR3 protein.

TRBV13,TRBJ2-4,ASSLGSGGAKNIQY
TRBV19,TRBJ1-1,ASSIDRWNTEAF
TRBV13,TRBJ2-7,ASSNDRGLSYEQY
TRBV6-4,TRBJ2-3,ASSTQRTDTQY
TRBV2,TRBJ2-7,ASSEALRPGEQY
TRBV5-6,TRBJ1-6,ASSLRWWKGDNSPLH
TRBV5-1,TRBJ2-5,ASSLVQGGAETQY
TRBV2,TRBJ2-3,ASSEDLAGASDTQY
TRBV6-1,TRBJ2-7,ASSSEAGNSNEQY
TRBV28,TRBJ1-2,ASRPGQGAFGYT
TRBV7-3,TRBJ2-1,ASSPAGTNNEQF
TRBV4-2,TRBJ2-3,ASSPLAGGTDTQY
TRBV7-9,TRBJ1-3,ASRMRTAGNTIY
TRBV9,TRBJ2-7,ASSGLKAGAYEQY
TRBV4-1,TRBJ1-2,ASSNQAGISNYGYT
TRBV12-5,TRBJ1-2,ASGLSLQGAHNGYT
TRBV14,TRBJ2-7,ASSQAAGAYEQY
TRBV7-3,TRBJ2-3,ASSLYSGGDTDTQY
TRBV19,TRBJ1-5,ASRERGGVQPQH
TRBV11-3,TRBJ2-7,ASSLDPQRGSYEQY
TRBV6-5,TRBJ2-5,ASSYSEGRYQETQY
TRBV6-4,TRBJ2-3,ASSKRGSTDTQY
TRBV4-1,TRBJ1-5,ASSQEPQAYSNQPQH
TRBV7-9,TRBJ2-7,ASSHGTGIYEQY
TRBV11-3,TRBJ1-1,ASSGGQYTEAF
TRBV5-1,TRBJ2-7,ASSWSGGQLPREQY
TRBV6-5,TRBJ1-2,ASSYGGLYYGYT